The 32 T cell receptor beta chains listed next were all sequenced from one sample in a study of breast tumors, draining lymph nodes, adjacent tissues. The lymph nodes were axillary draining lymph nodes from breast cancer patients. MiXCR was run by TCRdb on the multiplex PCR reads, yielding one entry per CDR3 protein. Of about 230,000 distinct CDR3 sequences listed, 32% are singletons. Source material: axillary lymph node tissue. Every receptor here comes from a female donor with breast cancer. Some clones in this sample may be carry-over from other donors' samples.

J is TRBJ2-5 and V is TRBV29-1; maybe TRBD2 (7 bases). V lost 4 bases and J 5 bases, leaving 14 bases between the germline ends. Germline-derived CDR1 and CDR2 are SQVTM and ANQGSEA. The CDR3 sequence is 13 residues long. The chain's CDR3 is CSVGERGGETQYF. The CDR3 bases are TGCAGCGTTGGGGAGAGGGGGGGGGAGACCCAGTACTTC.

This clonotype was detected ten times or more. The CDR3 DNA reads as TGTGCCAGCAGCCCAGGGACAGTTGGCGGAAATGAAAAACTGTTTTTT. It is translated as CASSPGTVGGNEKLFF. The chain joins TRBV7-9 to TRBJ1-4, with 7 bases that match TRBD1. The CDR3 contains 16 residues. CDR1 and CDR2 (germline): SEHNR, FQNEAQ (reference sequence). V gave up 5 bases and J gave up 5 bases; unmatched junction bases: 11.

The chain combines TRBV7-6 with TRBJ2-2, with D perhaps being TRBD1 or TRBD2 (5 bases each). The CDR3 runs to 16 residues. Germline CDR1 reads SGHVS; CDR2 reads FNYEAQ. Trimming took 5 bases from V and 3 from J, leaving 16 bases between them. In DNA, the CDR3 is TGTGCCAGCAGCCCCACCGGGGCCGGCTACACCGGGGAGCTGTTTTTT. This encodes CASSPTGAGYTGELFF.

This clonotype was seen once. With a much larger clone just one base away, this may be a read error. The chain couples TRBV7-8 to TRBJ2-2; 7 nucleotides match TRBD2. The CDR3 totals 15 residues. The germline V gene has CDR1 SGHVS and CDR2 FQNEAQ. DNA for the CDR3: TGTACCAGCAGCTTAAGGCGGGAGCTGTCCCGGGAGCTGTTTTTT. It encodes CTSSLRRELSRELFF.

This clonotype showed up many times. This chain links TRBV6-6 with TRBJ1-2, with TRBD1 matching 8 bases. This CDR3 has 16 residues. The junction had 14 bases not matched to a gene; V was cut back by 7 bases and J by 4 bases. Looked up from germline, CDR1 is MNHNY and CDR2 is SVGAGI (reference sequence). CDR3 sequence reads: CASIGGAGGLGYGYTF. CDR3 coding DNA: TGTGCCAGCATAGGGGGGGCAGGGGGCCTGGGCTATGGCTACACCTTC.

A note on this clonotype: A much larger clone differs by one base, so this may be a read error. The chain links TRBV20-1 to TRBJ1-5, with D uncertain. Germline V gene lookup returns CDR1 DFQATT and CDR2 SNEGSKA (reference sequence). The CDR3 has 11 residues. This chain's CDR3 is CSAAGHTAQPF. CDR3 sequence (DNA): TGCAGTGCTGCGGGTCATACGGCCCAGCCTTTT.

This clonotype was seen ten or more times. The V call is TRBV18, the J call TRBJ2-7; 7 positions agree with TRBD2. Germline assignment: CDR1 KGHSH and CDR2 LQKENI. The CDR3 has 16 amino acids. Unmatched junction bases numbered 6, after V lost 1 base and J lost 0 bases. The CDR3 coding sequence is TGTGCCAGCTCACCACAGAGGCCTAGCGGCTCCTACGAGCAGTACTTC. Residues: CASSPQRPSGSYEQYF.

This clonotype was found many times. The genes are TRBV5-1 and TRBJ2-1; D is ambiguous. The V end was cut by 1 base, the J end by 0 bases, with 11 bases between. This CDR3 has 16 amino acids. Germline V gives CDR1 SGHRS, CDR2 YFSETQ. The CDR3 nucleotides are TGCGCCAGCAGCTTGACTGTATCGAGCTCCTACAATGAGCAGTTCTTC. Its protein is CASSLTVSSSYNEQFF.

This clonotype was seen repeatedly, ten times or more. This sequence joins TRBV28 and TRBJ1-5; D is undetermined. From germline, CDR1 is MDHEN and CDR2 SYDVKM. V was pared by 7 bases and J by 11 bases, with 15 bases between. The CDR3 has 12 residues. The CDR3 is CASNLRLGSQHF. CDR3 coding DNA: TGTGCCAGCAACCTCCGCCTGGGATCCCAGCATTTT.

V is TRBV15 and J is TRBJ2-7, with 14 bases identical to TRBD2. The CDR3 is 18 residues long. Germline V CDR1 and CDR2: LNHNV, YYDKDF (reference sequence). Trimming cost V 0 bases and J 4 bases; bases outside gene matches: 8. The CDR3: CATSRDLRGLAGAYEQYF. The DNA of the CDR3 is TGTGCCACCAGCAGAGATCTTCGGGGACTAGCGGGAGCATACGAGCAGTACTTC.

A few counts support this clonotype. A read error may explain this, as a much larger clone is one base away. The chain is built from TRBV6-6 and TRBJ2-7; TRBD2 is a possible D gene (5 bases). The CDR3 consists of 14 residues. Trimming stripped 5 bases from V and 7 bases from J, with 18 bases between. Per germline, CDR1 MNHNY and CDR2 SVGAGI (reference sequence). The CDR3, as DNA: TGTGCCAGCAGTCATTTTCCGGGATCCCCAGAGCAGTACTTC. Its protein is CASSHFPGSPEQYF.

This clonotype has at least ten counts. The chain carries TRBV12-3 or TRBV12-4 and TRBJ2-2; 9 nucleotides match TRBD1. This CDR3 has 15 residues. Unmatched junction bases numbered 3, after V lost 5 bases and J lost 2 bases. CDR3 coding DNA: TGTGCCAGCAGTAACAGGGGGCTTAACACCGGGGAGCTGTTTTTT. Translated, it gives CASSNRGLNTGELFF.

The table lists this clonotype with many counts. The gene calls are TRBV5-1 and TRBJ2-3; 11 bases are shared with TRBD2. The V gene's germline CDR1 is SGHRS and CDR2 YFSETQ. The V segment lost 2 bases and the J segment 7 bases; nucleotides outside the gene matches: 6. This CDR3 comprises 15 residues. The CDR3 DNA follows: TGCGCCAGCAGCTTTGGTAGCGGGAGGGGAAATACGCAGTATTTT. Translated: CASSFGSGRGNTQYF.

This clonotype was counted many times. V and J are TRBV6-1 and TRBJ2-5, with 8 bases aligning to TRBD1. CDR3 size: 14 residues. V lost 3 bases and J lost 4; bases outside the gene matches: 4. Looked up from germline, CDR1 is MNHNS and CDR2 is SASEGT. CDR3 bases: TGTGCCAGCAGTGACTCGACAGGGGCAGAGACCCAGTACTTC. Amino acid sequence: CASSDSTGAETQYF.

A remark on this clonotype: Germline and junction disagree at one end, which may indicate a read error. This chain connects TRBV6-5 to TRBJ1-5; D not resolved. From germline, CDR1 is MNHEY and CDR2 SVGAGI. This CDR3 contains 15 residues. This chain's CDR3 is CASSLSRLSNRPQHF. Here the CDR3 DNA reads TGTGCCAGCAGTCTTTCCAGACTTAGCAATCGGCCCCAGCATTTT.

J is TRBJ1-3 and V is TRBV5-1; no firm D call. V shed 4 bases and J shed 7 bases, with 15 bases lying between them. Germline loops: CDR1 SGHRS, CDR2 YFSETQ. CDR3 length: 14 amino acids. In nucleotides, the CDR3 is TGCGCCAGCAGCCTACTAGCGGGCCAGAACACCATATATTTT. This translates into CASSLLAGQNTIYF.

This clonotype was seen at least ten times. CDR3 amino acids: CSARDSLSGANVLTF. The CDR3 DNA follows: TGCAGTGCTAGGGACAGTCTCTCTGGGGCCAACGTCCTGACTTTC. The chain recombines TRBV20-1 with TRBJ2-6; D perhaps matches TRBD1 (6 bases). Germline V gene data show CDR1 as DFQATT and CDR2 as SNEGSKA (reference sequence). The CDR3 has 15 residues. The germline V and J ends were trimmed by 3 bases and 0 bases, with 9 bases remaining between them.

This clonotype was recorded only once. The J gene is TRBJ2-6, the V gene TRBV11-2; the match to TRBD1 covers 8 bases. The CDR3 consists of 18 residues. The germline V gene encodes CDR1 SGHAT and CDR2 FQNNGV. Trimming at V came to 3 bases and at J to 3 bases, leaving 10 bases not matched to a gene. CDR3 region: CASSFWVFRGLGANVLTF. Written as DNA, the CDR3 is TGTGCCAGCAGCTTTTGGGTATTCAGGGGGCTTGGGGCCAACGTCCTGACTTTC.

This clonotype has a handful of counts. The CDR3 DNA reads as TGTGCCAGCAGCTTGGGGGGGCCAGCGGGAGAAAGAGATACGCAGTATTTT. Translation gives CASSLGGPAGERDTQYF. The chain is built from TRBV5-6 and TRBJ2-3, with TRBD2 matching over 8 bases. There are 17 residues in the CDR3. Germline CDR1 SGHDT, CDR2 YYEEEE. J gave up 5 bases and V 0 bases, and 11 bases lay outside the gene matches.

This clonotype has a count of ten or more. CDR3 coding DNA: TGTGCCAGCAGCTTAGCTGTAACTACGCAGTATTTT. This gives the protein CASSLAVTTQYF. V gene TRBV7-9 combines with J gene TRBJ2-3; D unclear. Germline V gives CDR1 SEHNR, CDR2 FQNEAQ (reference sequence). This CDR3 is 12 amino acids long. Trimming removed 0 bases at V and 8 bases at J, with 6 bases between. The variable domain in full, completed from reference TRBV7-9 and TRBJ2-3, reads DTGVSQNPRHKITKRGQNVTFRCDPISEHNRLYWYRQTLGQGPEFLTYFQNEAQLEKSRLLSDRFSAERPKGSFSTLEIQRTEQGDSAMYLCASSLAVTTQYFGPGTRLTVL.

Remarks on this clonotype: At one end, the junction sequence differs from germline, possibly due to a read error. The V call is TRBV20-1, the J call TRBJ2-7; 8 bases align to TRBD2. The CDR3 sequence is 11 residues long. Germline-derived CDR1 and CDR2 are DFQATT and SNEGSKA (reference sequence). The CDR3 loop is CSTSGIYEQSF. The CDR3 DNA reads TGCAGTACTAGCGGCATCTACGAGCAGTCCTTC.

The CDR3 DNA sequence: TGTGCCAGCAGCCAGAGGACAGGGGGCCCCGGGGAGCTGTTTTTT. This sequence encodes CASSQRTGGPGELFF. This chain uses TRBV3-1 with TRBJ2-2, with 11 nucleotides matching TRBD1. Looked up from germline, CDR1 is LGHDT and CDR2 is YNNKEL (reference sequence). The CDR3 is 15 residues long. V shed 3 bases and J 6 bases; nucleotides not matched to a gene: 3.

The rearrangement joins TRBV24-1 to TRBJ2-7, with D maybe TRBD1 (8 bases). Germline CDR1 reads KGHDR; CDR2 reads SFDVKD. This CDR3 region has 15 residues. Trimming stripped 8 bases from V and 6 bases from J, with 22 bases between. CDR3 region: CATILQGGGFGEQYF. The CDR3 DNA reads TGTGCCACCATTTTACAGGGGGGAGGGTTTGGCGAGCAGTACTTC.

This clonotype was detected many times. The gene calls are TRBV5-6 and TRBJ2-3; 8 bases are shared with TRBD1. After removal of 2 bases from V and 1 base from J, the junction contained 3 bases not matched to a gene. CDR3 length: 15 amino acids. The germline CDR1 and CDR2 sequences are SGHDT and YYEEEE. This chain's CDR3 is CASSFRGRGTDTQYF. For the CDR3, the DNA is TGTGCCAGCAGCTTCAGGGGGCGCGGCACAGATACGCAGTATTTT.

This clonotype was seen many times. Its ends do not fully match the called genes, so a read error is possible. The CDR3 protein is CASSHSYGYGYTF. The CDR3 DNA sequence: TGTGCCAGCAGTCACTCGTACGGGTATGGCTACACCTTC. The V gene is TRBV6-5, the J gene TRBJ1-2; unclear D gene. This CDR3 has 13 amino acids. Germline V gene lookup returns CDR1 MNHEY and CDR2 SVGAGI.

A word on this clonotype: A much larger clonotype is one base distant, so this may be a read error. The rearrangement joins TRBV6-5 to TRBJ2-3; tentatively, D is TRBD1 (6 bases). V lost 6 bases, J lost 4 bases, and 17 bases lay in between. Per germline, CDR1 MNHEY and CDR2 SVGAGI. The CDR3 has 15 residues. CDR3 in DNA: TGTGCCAGCAGGCCACCCAGTAAGGGGGCAGATACGCAGTATTTT. This gives the protein CASRPPSKGADTQYF.

The V call is TRBV4-2, the J call TRBJ1-4, with 7 bases fitting TRBD1. This CDR3 has 17 amino acids. The V gene's germline CDR1 is LGHNA and CDR2 YNFKEQ. V was clipped by 5 bases and J by 0 bases; unmatched bases: 9. CDR3 DNA: TGTGCCAGCAGCTTTAATCCGGACAGGACAACTAATGAAAAACTGTTTTTT. As protein: CASSFNPDRTTNEKLFF.

This clonotype appeared many times. A much larger clone lies one base from this, so it may be a read error. V usage is TRBV6-5 and J usage is TRBJ1-6; tentatively, D is TRBD1 (6 bases). CDR3 length: 15 residues. Germline V gives CDR1 MNHEY, CDR2 SVGAGI. V dropped 5 bases and J dropped 10 bases, with 18 bases sitting between them. Here the CDR3 DNA reads TGTGCCAGCAGTCACGAACAGGGCCCTAGGTCACCCCTCCACTTT. It specifies CASSHEQGPRSPLHF.

J is TRBJ2-3 and V is TRBV29-1, with D possibly being TRBD2 (7 bases). Germline CDR1 is SQVTM and CDR2 is ANQGSEA. CDR3 length: 15 amino acids. Trimming pared 3 bases from V and 5 bases from J, leaving 18 bases between. The CDR3 protein is CSVDGGGARGDTQYF. Here the CDR3 DNA reads TGCAGCGTTGACGGTGGGGGGGCGAGGGGAGATACGCAGTATTTT.

This clonotype occurred a few times. A read error may explain this, as a much larger clone is one base away. The V gene is TRBV6-1, the J gene TRBJ2-7, with 8 bases matching TRBD1. The CDR3 loop spans 16 amino acids. The germline gives CDR1 MNHNS, CDR2 SASEGT. CDR3 region: CASSQARRQGTYEQYF. The CDR3 nucleotides read TGTGCCAGCAGTCAAGCGCGCAGACAGGGGACATACGAGCAGTACTTC.

This clonotype has ten or more counts. The rearrangement links TRBV7-3 to TRBJ2-3; possibly TRBD2 for D (6 bases). The CDR3 length is 15 residues. V lost 5 bases to trimming and J lost 0 bases, with 12 bases between them. Germline-derived CDR1 and CDR2 are SGHTA and FQGTGA. This chain's CDR3 is CASSPRGLSTDTQYF. CDR3 coding DNA: TGTGCCAGCAGCCCGCGGGGTCTTAGCACAGATACGCAGTATTTT.

This clonotype was seen more than once but under ten times. A much larger clone differs from this one at a single base, so this may be a read error. Likely a read error: the CDR3 ends without its conserved phenylalanine or tryptophan. The chain joins TRBV14 to TRBJ2-1; D not certain. CDR1 is SGHDN and CDR2 is FVKESK in the germline V gene. The CDR3 totals 13 residues. The V end lost 2 bases, the J end lost 10 bases, and 12 bases lay between the germline ends. This CDR3 is CASSQSGVNEQFS. CDR3 bases: TGTGCCAGCAGCCAATCGGGTGTGAACGAGCAGTTCTCC.